The 9 T cell receptor beta chains below all came from one sample that was sequenced in a study of blood T cell repertoires in COVID-19. TCRdb's copy holds only in-frame clones and misses some; the assay was immunoSEQ multiplex PCR. The sample holds a few hundred thousand clones, roughly 88% seen once. The sequencing sample was made of PBMCs or T cells enriched from blood (not recorded which). The receptors derive from a woman aged 35 to 49 with acute COVID-19.

The rearrangement uses TRBV2 and TRBJ1-3, with a possible D match to TRBD1 (5 bases). Germline-derived CDR1 and CDR2 are SNHLY and FYNNEI. The CDR3 totals 15 residues. V was shortened by 5 bases and J by 0 bases, with 11 bases between the two germline ends. The CDR3 nucleotides are TGTGCCAGCAGTCGACAGATACTCTCTGGAAACACCATATATTTT. This translates into CASSRQILSGNTIYF.

The rearrangement links TRBV10-3 to TRBJ2-1, with D tentatively TRBD2 (5 bases). V dropped 0 bases and J dropped 2 bases, with 23 bases sitting between them. Per the germline V gene, CDR1 is ENHRY and CDR2 is SYGVKD. The CDR3 sequence is 20 residues long. In DNA, the CDR3 is TGTGCCATCAGTGAGTCTCGGTACAATCTCTTCTCGCGGGCCTACAATGAGCAGTTCTTC. This translates into CAISESRYNLFSRAYNEQFF.

This clone has only a few counts. The genes are TRBV4-2 and TRBJ2-1, with TRBD2 matching over 9 bases. The CDR3 covers 17 residues. Unmatched junction bases numbered 12, after V lost 0 bases and J lost 9 bases. CDR1 is LGHNA, CDR2 YNFKEQ, per germline. CDR3 protein: CASSQERIGGGVPEQFF. CDR3 DNA: TGTGCCAGCAGCCAAGAGCGCATCGGCGGGGGGGTCCCTGAGCAGTTCTTC.

The chain recombines TRBV7-9 with TRBJ1-2; possibly TRBD1 for D (6 bases). The CDR3 runs to 13 residues. Germline CDR1 and CDR2: SEHNR and FQNEAQ (reference sequence). The V gene lost 1 base and the J gene lost 4 bases, with 7 bases spanning the gap. The CDR3: CASSLDRVYGYTF. DNA for the CDR3: TGTGCCAGCAGCTTAGACAGGGTCTATGGCTACACCTTC.

V usage is TRBV29-1 and J usage is TRBJ2-1; 9 nucleotides match TRBD2. The CDR3 runs to 14 residues. V shed 3 bases and J 7 bases; nucleotides not matched to a gene: 7. Germline-derived CDR1 and CDR2 are SQVTM and ANQGSEA. The CDR3 DNA is TGCAGCGTTGATCCGGCGGGAGGGCCGAATGAGCAGTTCTTC. Its protein product is CSVDPAGGPNEQFF.

V gene TRBV7-2 combines with J gene TRBJ2-6; no clear D. The CDR3 is made up of 15 amino acids. Trimming removed 8 bases from V and 0 bases from J, with 11 bases in between. Germline V gives CDR1 SGHTA, CDR2 FQGNSA. The CDR3 sequence is CASGKRGSGANVLTF. CDR3 sequence (DNA): TGTGCCAGCGGTAAGCGAGGCTCTGGGGCCAACGTCCTGACTTTC. Combining the CDR3 with reference TRBV7-2 and TRBJ2-6 gives the whole variable domain GAGVSQSPSNKVTEKGKDVELRCDPISGHTALYWYRQSLGQGLEFLIYFQGNSAPDKSGLPSDRFSAERTGGSVSTLTIQRTQQEDSAVYLCASGKRGSGANVLTFGAGSRLTVL.

This chain uses TRBV11-2 with TRBJ2-5; D ambiguous. V lost 5 bases, J lost 1 base, and 8 bases lay in between. Looked up from germline, CDR1 is SGHAT and CDR2 is FQNNGV. The CDR3 length is 13 residues. CDR3 sequence reads: CASSLQIQETQYF. The CDR3, as DNA: TGTGCCAGCAGCCTCCAGATCCAAGAGACCCAGTACTTC.

This chain joins TRBV5-4 and TRBJ1-2, with 11 bases that match TRBD1. After removal of 4 bases from V and 3 bases from J, the junction contained 5 bases not matched to a gene. This CDR3 spans 15 amino acids. The germline V gene has CDR1 SGHNT and CDR2 YYREEE (reference sequence). CDR3 nucleotides: TGTGCCAGCAGCCGAGGACAGGGGGCGTACTATGGCTACACCTTC. Translation gives CASSRGQGAYYGYTF.

The rearrangement joins TRBV5-1 to TRBJ2-3; the D is unclear. The germline CDR1 and CDR2 sequences are SGHRS and YFSETQ. The CDR3 sequence is 14 residues long. Trimming stripped 0 bases from V and 6 bases from J, with 11 bases between. In DNA, the CDR3 is TGCGCCAGCAGCTTGGAACTTACAGCTGATACGCAGTATTTT. Translated: CASSLELTADTQYF. The full variable domain, its missing parts supplied by reference TRBV5-1 and TRBJ2-3, is KAGVTQTPRYLIKTRGQQVTLSCSPISGHRSVSWYQQTPGQGLQFLFEYFSETQRNKGNFPGRFSGRQFSNSRSEMNVSTLELGDSALYLCASSLELTADTQYFGPGTRLTVL.